Below are 7 T cell receptor beta chains sequenced from a single sample in a study of control samples from healthy donors and cancer patients. Here immunoSEQ multiplex PCR was the method, and the copy in TCRdb shows in-frame clones only, minus some. The table records around 130,000 clones, around nine tenths of them present only once. The sequencing input was blood. The receptor source for this set is a man aged 18 to 30 in good health.

The chain carries TRBV18 and TRBJ1-1, with D maybe TRBD1 (5 bases). Trimming pared 3 bases from V and 7 bases from J, leaving 15 bases between. The CDR3 loop spans 14 amino acids. Germline CDR1 KGHSH, CDR2 LQKENI. The CDR3 DNA follows: TGTGCCAGCTCACCGGGAGCGGGGGAGGATGAAGCTTTCTTT. It yields the protein CASSPGAGEDEAFF.

The table lists this clone with a count of one. The chain combines TRBV11-3 with TRBJ2-3, with D tentatively TRBD1 (6 bases). Germline loops: CDR1 SGHNT, CDR2 YENEEA. Trimming took off 1 base at V and 6 bases at J, with 11 bases between the two ends. This CDR3 has 14 residues. CDR3 region: CASSLGGQGDTQYF. The CDR3 nucleotides are TGTGCCAGCAGCTTAGGGGGGCAAGGGGATACGCAGTATTTT.

The rearrangement links TRBV21-1 to TRBJ1-1. TRBV21-1 represents a pseudogene. The length of the CDR3 is 13 residues. The CDR3 spells CASSKGLDCRAFF. Here the CDR3 DNA reads TGTGCCAGCAGCAAAGGTTTGGATTGTAGAGCTTTCTTT.

The chain combines TRBV28 with TRBJ1-6; D ambiguous. The CDR3 contains 15 residues. The ends were cut back, 6 bases at V and 0 bases at J, with 9 bases in the middle. Germline-derived CDR1 and CDR2 are MDHEN and SYDVKM. The CDR3 sequence is CASRPGSSYNSPLHF. The CDR3 coding sequence is TGTGCCAGCAGGCCGGGGAGCTCCTATAATTCACCCCTCCACTTT.

The chain uses TRBV27 and TRBJ1-5; D may be TRBD1 (6 bases). V lost 6 bases to trimming and J lost 3 bases, with 18 bases between them. This CDR3 is 16 amino acids long. Germline CDR1 is MNHEY and CDR2 is SMNVEV (reference sequence). CDR3 region: CASSHSRGAANQPQHF. The DNA of the CDR3 is TGTGCCAGCAGCCACAGTAGGGGGGCGGCCAATCAGCCCCAGCATTTT.

V usage is TRBV10-1 and J usage is TRBJ2-1, with a possible D match to TRBD1 (5 bases). Germline CDR1 is WNHNN and CDR2 is SYGVQD (reference sequence). The CDR3 contains 13 residues. V gave up 5 bases and J gave up 9 bases, with 14 bases separating them. The CDR3 reads CASSRLGQGEQFF. CDR3 DNA sequence: TGCGCCAGCAGTCGACTTGGGCAGGGTGAGCAGTTCTTC.

V usage is TRBV5-4 and J usage is TRBJ2-7; weak D call: TRBD1 (6 bases). CDR1 and CDR2 (germline): SGHNT, YYREEE (reference sequence). Trimming removed 4 bases at V and 5 bases at J, with 16 bases between. The CDR3 is made up of 14 amino acids. CDR3 region: CASSIPGGRDEQYF. The CDR3 region has the DNA TGTGCCAGCAGCATCCCTGGGGGCAGGGACGAGCAGTACTTC.